A single sample is the source of the 14 T cell receptor beta chains below, sequenced in a study of blood T cell repertoires in COVID-19. TCRdb keeps only in-frame clones here, not all; method: immunoSEQ multiplex PCR. This table has 310,000 or so clones, roughly 85% appearing once. The sequenced material came from PBMCs or T cells enriched from blood (not recorded which). These receptors came from a woman aged 25 to 39 who had recovered from COVID-19.

The chain recombines TRBV5-1 with TRBJ2-7; TRBD1 aligns across 8 bases. CDR1 and CDR2 from the germline V gene are SGHRS and YFSETQ. The CDR3 has 17 residues. V shed 3 bases, J shed 4 bases, and the junction held 15 bases outside the gene matches. The chain's CDR3 is CASSWGTGGTLGYEQYF. The CDR3 DNA is TGCGCCAGCAGCTGGGGAACAGGGGGTACCCTTGGGTACGAGCAGTACTTC.

The chain combines TRBV19 with TRBJ1-5, with 8 bases that match TRBD1. There are 17 residues in the CDR3. The junction had 7 bases not matched to a gene; V was cut back by 2 bases and J by 1 base. Germline V gives CDR1 LNHDA, CDR2 SQIVND (reference sequence). CDR3 in DNA: TGTGCCAGTAGTATATTTCAGGGGGCGCCGAGCAATCAGCCCCAGCATTTT. Translation: CASSIFQGAPSNQPQHF.

This chain connects TRBV30 to TRBJ1-5, with D possibly being TRBD1 (6 bases). Trimming took off 1 base at V and 4 bases at J, with 11 bases between the two ends. The CDR3 is made up of 14 amino acids. Germline assignment: CDR1 GTSNPN and CDR2 SVGIG (reference sequence). This CDR3 is CAWSADSSNQPQHF. Written as DNA, the CDR3 is TGTGCCTGGAGTGCGGACAGCTCAAATCAGCCCCAGCATTTT.

The chain employs TRBV7-6 and TRBJ2-3; possibly TRBD2 for D (6 bases). V lost 4 bases, J lost 5 bases, and 19 bases lay in between. CDR1 is SGHVS, CDR2 FNYEAQ, per germline. The CDR3 length is 16 residues. The CDR3 region is CASSSSGGTAGDTQYF. CDR3 nucleotides: TGTGCCAGCAGCTCGAGTGGGGGGACCGCGGGAGATACGCAGTATTTT.

This clone was seen a few times. The V and J genes are TRBV18 and TRBJ1-1; D perhaps matches TRBD1 (6 bases). Germline V gives CDR1 KGHSH, CDR2 LQKENI. CDR3 length: 16 amino acids. V lost 1 base to trimming and J lost 1 base, with 13 bases between them. The DNA for the CDR3 is TGTGCCAGCTCACCACTCCCGGGACAAACGAACACTGAAGCTTTCTTT. It translates to CASSPLPGQTNTEAFF.

The chain links TRBV6-5 to TRBJ1-2; D is possibly TRBD1 (6 bases). Deletions cut 8 bases from V and 3 bases from J, with 13 bases between. CDR1 MNHEY and CDR2 SVGAGI come from the germline V gene. The CDR3 sequence is 13 residues long. The CDR3 is CASGGGLDYGYTF. CDR3 nucleotide sequence: TGTGCCAGCGGGGGGGGCTTGGACTATGGCTACACCTTC.

The genes are TRBV5-1 and TRBJ2-7; no reliable D call. Trimming removed 4 bases at V and 2 bases at J, with 10 bases between. The CDR3 extends over 13 amino acids. The germline CDR1 and CDR2 sequences are SGHRS and YFSETQ. CDR3 in amino acids: CASSLGTTYEQYF. The CDR3 nucleotides read TGCGCCAGCAGCCTTGGCACCACCTACGAGCAGTACTTC.

The V call is TRBV5-1, the J call TRBJ2-7; 7 nucleotides line up with TRBD1. With 1 base clipped from V and 4 bases from J, the junction kept 2 bases outside the gene matches. The CDR3 is 13 amino acids. Germline V lookup: CDR1 SGHRS, CDR2 YFSETQ. CDR3 residues: CASSLTGAYEQYF. CDR3 nucleotide sequence: TGCGCCAGCAGCTTGACAGGGGCGTACGAGCAGTACTTC. The variable domain in full, with the rest retrieved from reference TRBV5-1 and TRBJ2-7, is KAGVTQTPRYLIKTRGQQVTLSCSPISGHRSVSWYQQTPGQGLQFLFEYFSETQRNKGNFPGRFSGRQFSNSRSEMNVSTLELGDSALYLCASSLTGAYEQYFGPGTRLTVT.

This clone was observed a handful of times. The chain has TRBV5-4 and TRBJ1-2; D gene ambiguous. The V end was cut by 3 bases, the J end by 2 bases, with 11 bases between. The CDR3 loop spans 14 amino acids. Germline lookup yields CDR1 SGHNT and CDR2 YYREEE (reference sequence). The DNA of the CDR3 is TGTGCCAGCAGCTCACTCCCGGGGAACTATGGCTACACCTTC. This codes for CASSSLPGNYGYTF.

The rearrangement joins TRBV7-2 to TRBJ2-3; 9 bases are a match to TRBD2. This CDR3 spans 13 amino acids. Germline values: CDR1 SGHTA, CDR2 FQGNSA. The V and J ends lost 3 bases and 10 bases, in that order; junction bases with no gene match: 5. CDR3 DNA: TGTGCCAGCAGCTTTGCGGGGGGGCGGGCGCAGTATTTT. It yields the protein CASSFAGGRAQYF.

The rearrangement uses TRBV27 and TRBJ1-5; D gene unclear. Germline V gives CDR1 MNHEY, CDR2 SMNVEV (reference sequence). The CDR3 consists of 13 residues. V dropped 3 bases and J dropped 11 bases, with 14 bases sitting between them. This CDR3 reads CASSFFGSRAQHF. The CDR3 nucleotides read TGTGCCAGCAGTTTTTTCGGGAGTAGGGCCCAGCATTTT.

The V gene is TRBV7-3, the J gene TRBJ1-1, with a weak D call TRBD1 (5 bases). Per the germline V gene, CDR1 is SGHTA and CDR2 is FQGTGA. V lost 5 bases, J lost 1 base, and 14 bases lay in between. The CDR3 has 15 residues. CDR3 sequence reads: CASSAPGGSNTEAFF. The CDR3 nucleotides read TGTGCCAGCAGCGCCCCGGGGGGGTCGAACACTGAAGCTTTCTTT.

The chain recombines TRBV5-1 with TRBJ1-1, with a possible D match to TRBD1 (5 bases). Trimming removed 3 bases from V and 5 bases from J, with 17 bases in between. Germline V gene lookup returns CDR1 SGHRS and CDR2 YFSETQ. This CDR3 has 15 amino acids. The CDR3 region has the DNA TGCGCCAGCAGCTCCTGGGGGGGGGATGAGACTGAAGCTTTCTTT. Amino acids: CASSSWGGDETEAFF.

The V call is TRBV5-6, the J call TRBJ2-7; 7 nucleotides match TRBD1. The CDR3 runs 14 residues. Looked up from germline, CDR1 is SGHDT and CDR2 is YYEEEE. Trimming at V came to 4 bases and at J to 0 bases, leaving 4 bases not matched to a gene. The CDR3 DNA sequence: TGTGCCAGCAGCCCACGACAGGGCTCCTACGAGCAGTACTTC. Translation gives CASSPRQGSYEQYF.